This paragraph covers one T cell receptor (beta chain) sequence. Its antigen is as yet unknown. The data were obtained in a study of CD8+ T cells in alopecia areata. Turning to the study itself: In an open-label trial, patients got 5 to 10 mg tofacitinib twice daily. The authors scored treated patients' severity by affected scalp percentage.

It was cDNA, reverse transcribed from extracted RNA, that served as the sequencing template. Measured with immunoSEQ multiplex PCR; TCRdb has only the in-frame clones, and not every one. This sample has 150,000 to 200,000 clones; about 61% occur once, and the top ten carry roughly 17%. Study-wide points: Scalp clonality, together with expanded CD8+ clones among the top 100, fell significantly with tofacitinib. Links between baseline CD8+ expansion and response need larger treated cohorts.

Germline CDR1 and CDR2: SGDLS and YYNGEE. CDR3 size: 13 residues. V was pared by 2 bases and J by 6 bases, with 5 bases of the junction left unmatched. The treatment denotes: oral pan-JAK inhibitor, 5-10 mg twice daily. V is TRBV9 and J is TRBJ2-7, with 7 bases aligning to TRBD1. Here the sequenced sample was CD4+ T cells sorted from blood, taken between weeks 55 and 65, from a patient treated with tofacitinib. This TCR came from a human donor with alopecia areata. Here the CDR3 reads CASSVQQGREQYF. The CDR3, as DNA: TGTGCCAGCAGCGTCCAACAGGGGCGCGAGCAGTACTTC.